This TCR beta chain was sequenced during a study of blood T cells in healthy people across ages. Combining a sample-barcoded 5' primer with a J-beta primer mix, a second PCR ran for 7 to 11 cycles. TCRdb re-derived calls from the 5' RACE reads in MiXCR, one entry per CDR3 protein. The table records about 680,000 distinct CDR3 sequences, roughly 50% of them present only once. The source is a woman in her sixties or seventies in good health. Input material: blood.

In DNA, the CDR3 is TGTGCCAGCAGTTACTCGAATCCTGCAGGGGAGGAGACCCAGTACTTC. Protein product: CASSYSNPAGEETQYF. This sequence joins TRBV6-2 or TRBV6-3 and TRBJ2-5, with D perhaps matching TRBD1 (6 bases). This CDR3 spans 16 amino acids. The V end was cut by 0 bases, the J end by 5 bases, with 16 bases between. CDR1 and CDR2 (germline): MNHEY, SVGEGT.